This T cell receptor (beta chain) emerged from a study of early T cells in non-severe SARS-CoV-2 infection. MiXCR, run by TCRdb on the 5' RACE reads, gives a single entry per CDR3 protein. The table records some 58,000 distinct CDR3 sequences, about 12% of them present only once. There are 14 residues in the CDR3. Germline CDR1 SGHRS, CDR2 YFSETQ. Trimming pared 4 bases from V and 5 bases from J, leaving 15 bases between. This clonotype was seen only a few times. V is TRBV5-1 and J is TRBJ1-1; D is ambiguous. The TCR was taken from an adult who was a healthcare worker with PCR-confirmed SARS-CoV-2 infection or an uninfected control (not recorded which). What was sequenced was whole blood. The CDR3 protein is CASSANVWNTEAFF. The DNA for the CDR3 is TGCGCCAGCAGCGCAAACGTGTGGAATACTGAAGCTTTCTTT. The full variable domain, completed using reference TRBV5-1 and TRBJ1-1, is KAGVTQTPRYLIKTRGQQVTLSCSPISGHRSVSWYQQTPGQGLQFLFEYFSETQRNKGNFPGRFSGRQFSNSRSEMNVSTLELGDSALYLCASSANVWNTEAFFGQGTRLTVV.